What follows are 21 T cell receptor beta chains derived from one specimen sequenced in a study of T cells in Graves' hyperthyroidism and ophthalmopathy. The CDR3 regions of TCR beta were amplified from RNA transcripts. An initial round of RT-PCR targeting the TCR CDR3 relied on the HTBI primer set. In TCRdb, the multiplex PCR reads were re-called with MiXCR into one record per CDR3 protein. The data contain about 280,000 distinct CDR3 sequences, under 30% of them singletons. The specimen sequenced was blood. The receptors originated from a man aged 35 to 55 with Graves' hyperthyroidism that later progressed to Graves' ophthalmopathy.

This clonotype was found many times. The chain combines TRBV6-5 with TRBJ2-7, with 8 bases matching TRBD1. The germline V gene has CDR1 MNHEY and CDR2 SVGAGI. V lost 0 bases, J lost 5 bases, and 6 bases stayed unmatched. The CDR3 has 15 residues. The CDR3 region is CASSYSDREFNEQYF. The CDR3 DNA reads as TGTGCCAGCAGTTACTCGGACAGGGAATTTAACGAGCAGTACTTC.

This clonotype was recorded at least ten times. This chain links TRBV6-5 with TRBJ2-2; TRBD2 might be the D (7 bases). The CDR3 runs to 15 residues. The ends were cut back, 6 bases at V and 0 bases at J, with 11 bases in the middle. Germline CDR1 is MNHEY and CDR2 is SVGAGI. The CDR3 here is CASRGGGPNTGELFF. The DNA of the CDR3 is TGTGCCAGCAGGGGAGGGGGACCGAACACCGGGGAGCTGTTTTTT.

This clonotype was observed many times. The chain recombines TRBV5-1 with TRBJ2-5; D is unclear. Trimming removed 4 bases at V and 4 bases at J, with 5 bases between. The length of the CDR3 is 11 residues. CDR1 is SGHRS and CDR2 is YFSETQ in the germline V gene. The CDR3 spells CASSIAETQYF. For the CDR3, the DNA is TGCGCCAGCAGCATAGCAGAGACCCAGTACTTC.

The sample holds many counts of this clonotype. This chain connects TRBV20-1 to TRBJ2-7; 7 bases agree with TRBD2. The CDR3 sequence is 15 residues long. Germline CDR1 DFQATT, CDR2 SNEGSKA (reference sequence). Trimming cost V 6 bases and J 0 bases; bases outside gene matches: 11. This CDR3 is CSAPPGLADSYEQYF. The CDR3 region has the DNA TGCAGTGCCCCACCTGGGCTAGCGGACTCCTACGAGCAGTACTTC.

This clonotype was found many times. The rearrangement uses TRBV29-1 and TRBJ2-7; D uncertain. This CDR3 contains 12 residues. Germline CDR1 and CDR2: SQVTM and ANQGSEA. The V gene lost 1 base and the J gene lost 2 bases, with 6 bases spanning the gap. The CDR3 loop is CSVEGTTYEQYF. The CDR3 bases are TGCAGCGTTGAAGGTACAACCTACGAGCAGTACTTC.

This clonotype has more than one count but fewer than ten. V and J are TRBV12-3 or TRBV12-4 and TRBJ2-6; D not certain. There are 15 residues in the CDR3. The V and J ends lost 6 bases and 0 bases respectively, with 9 bases between them. This CDR3 reads CASSSAGSGANVLTF. The CDR3 DNA reads as TGTGCCAGCAGCTCAGCTGGCTCTGGGGCCAACGTCCTGACTTTC.

V is TRBV3-1 and J is TRBJ2-5, with D perhaps given as TRBD1 or TRBD2 (6 bases each). Trimming shortened V by 4 bases and J by 5 bases, and 17 bases separated the two germline ends. Germline V gene sequence: CDR1 LGHDT, CDR2 YNNKEL (reference sequence). CDR3 length: 15 residues. In nucleotides, the CDR3 is TGTGCCAGCAGCCCAAGGGGGACTTCCGCCGAGACCCAGTACTTC. Its translation: CASSPRGTSAETQYF.

This clonotype turned up a few times. The V gene is TRBV6-1, the J gene TRBJ2-7; TRBD1 matches 8 bases. Germline CDR1 and CDR2: MNHNS and SASEGT. Trimming at V came to 4 bases and at J to 1 base, leaving 6 bases not matched to a gene. CDR3 size: 15 residues. The CDR3 DNA reads as TGTGCCAGCAGTGCTACCGGGACAGGTTCCTACGAGCAGTACTTC. Amino acids: CASSATGTGSYEQYF.

There are many counts of this clonotype. The chain has TRBV24-1 and TRBJ1-2; the match to TRBD1 covers 10 bases. Germline assignment: CDR1 KGHDR and CDR2 SFDVKD. V trimming: 10 bases; J trimming: 4 bases; junction bases outside the gene matches: 11. The CDR3 is made up of 15 amino acids. CDR3 residues: CATSDGGQGRYGYTF. The CDR3, as DNA: TGTGCCACTAGCGACGGGGGACAGGGGCGCTATGGCTACACCTTC.

The sample holds many counts of this clonotype. This CDR3 is CATGIRDSPLYEQYF. Written as DNA, the CDR3 is TGTGCCACCGGTATCCGGGACAGCCCACTCTACGAGCAGTACTTC. The chain joins TRBV6-5 to TRBJ2-7; 7 bases align to TRBD1. From germline, CDR1 is MNHEY and CDR2 SVGAGI. This CDR3 has 15 residues. After removal of 10 bases from V and 3 bases from J, the junction contained 15 bases not matched to a gene.

This clonotype has at least ten counts. V gene TRBV30 combines with J gene TRBJ2-2; no reliable D call. Germline assignment: CDR1 GTSNPN and CDR2 SVGIG (reference sequence). V lost 3 bases and J lost 3, with 2 bases in between. This CDR3 has 11 amino acids. The CDR3: CAWRDTGELFF. The CDR3 DNA follows: TGTGCCTGGAGGGACACCGGGGAGCTGTTTTTT. Variable domain in full (rest from reference TRBV30 and TRBJ2-2): SQTIHQWPATLVQPVGSPLSLECTVEGTSNPNLYWYRQAAGRGLQLLFYSVGIGQISSEVPQNLSASRPQDRQFILSSKKLLLSDSGFYLCAWRDTGELFFGEGSRLTVL.

This clonotype was detected many times. The chain has TRBV5-1 and TRBJ1-2; TRBD1 might be the D (5 bases). The CDR3 sequence is 12 residues long. Germline-derived CDR1 and CDR2 are SGHRS and YFSETQ. V lost 3 bases to trimming and J lost 8 bases, with 11 bases between them. The CDR3 sequence: CASSSNRGGYTF. The CDR3 DNA follows: TGCGCCAGCAGCTCCAACCGGGGGGGCTACACCTTC. The full variable domain, in which reference TRBV5-1 and TRBJ1-2 provide the parts outside the CDR3, is KAGVTQTPRYLIKTRGQQVTLSCSPISGHRSVSWYQQTPGQGLQFLFEYFSETQRNKGNFPGRFSGRQFSNSRSEMNVSTLELGDSALYLCASSSNRGGYTFGSGTRLTVV.

This clonotype was seen many times. For the CDR3, the DNA is TGTGCCAGCAGTTACGCTCTCGACACCGGGGAGCTGTTTTTT. Translated, it gives CASSYALDTGELFF. This rearrangement joins TRBV6-2 or TRBV6-3 to TRBJ2-2, with no clear D. Between the trimmed V and J ends, which lost 2 bases and 3 bases, there was a span of 7 bases. The CDR3 totals 14 residues. In germline, CDR1 is MNHEY, CDR2 SVGEGT.

V usage is TRBV28 and J usage is TRBJ1-1; D not certain. This CDR3 region has 12 residues. From germline, CDR1 is MDHEN and CDR2 SYDVKM. Trimming removed 5 bases from V and 0 bases from J, with 4 bases in between. As DNA, the CDR3 is TGTGCCAGCAGTGTGATGAACACTGAAGCTTTCTTT. Translating gives CASSVMNTEAFF.

The chain carries TRBV27 and TRBJ1-1, with 7 positions matching TRBD1. The junction had 14 bases not matched to a gene; V was cut back by 9 bases and J by 4 bases. The CDR3 spans 15 residues. Germline-derived CDR1 and CDR2 are MNHEY and SMNVEV (reference sequence). The CDR3: CASSPRDSHGTEAFF. DNA of the CDR3: TGTGCCAGTTCTCCCAGGGACAGCCATGGCACTGAAGCTTTCTTT.

This clonotype was seen at least ten times. The chain combines TRBV27 with TRBJ2-7; 8 positions agree with TRBD1. The CDR3 spans 15 residues. Germline loops: CDR1 MNHEY, CDR2 SMNVEV (reference sequence). Trimming removed 2 bases from V and 3 bases from J; junction bases left unmatched: 6. In DNA, the CDR3 is TGTGCCAGCAGTTTAGGTAGGACAGGGTTCTACGAGCAGTACTTC. It translates to CASSLGRTGFYEQYF.

The sample holds many counts of this clonotype. The J gene is TRBJ2-7, the V gene TRBV6-5; the D is unclear. Trimming took 2 bases from V and 4 from J, leaving 12 bases between them. The germline CDR1 and CDR2 sequences are MNHEY and SVGAGI. The CDR3 runs to 14 residues. The DNA of the CDR3 is TGTGCCAGCAGTTACAGGGTATGGGGTTACGAGCAGTACTTC. This codes for CASSYRVWGYEQYF.

This clonotype was seen many times. The chain recombines TRBV12-3 or TRBV12-4 with TRBJ1-1, with 7 bases identical to TRBD1. CDR3 length equals 13 residues. Losses at the gene ends were 6 bases for V and 3 bases for J; bases not matched to a gene: 4. The CDR3: CASSGQEDTEAFF. The CDR3 DNA reads as TGTGCCAGCAGCGGACAGGAGGACACTGAAGCTTTCTTT.

The chain recombines TRBV6-1 with TRBJ1-5; D remains ambiguous. CDR3 length: 14 amino acids. The germline V and J ends were trimmed by 4 bases and 5 bases, with 12 bases remaining between them. Per the germline V gene, CDR1 is MNHNS and CDR2 is SASEGT. The CDR3, as DNA: TGTGCCAGCAGTGCCAATCGGAGGGATCAGCCCCAGCATTTT. Residues: CASSANRRDQPQHF.

The rearrangement uses TRBV12-3 or TRBV12-4 and TRBJ2-7, with D perhaps TRBD2 (6 bases). Between the trimmed V and J ends, which lost 8 bases and 6 bases, there was a span of 11 bases. The CDR3 is made up of 11 amino acids. CDR3 protein: CASGRDGEQYF. CDR3 nucleotides: TGTGCCAGCGGGCGGGACGGCGAGCAGTACTTC.

This clonotype was counted a few times. The chain has TRBV6-1 and TRBJ1-1; D remains unclear. With 7 bases removed from V and 1 base from J, the gap between germline ends came to 7 bases. The CDR3 covers 12 residues. In germline, CDR1 is MNHNS, CDR2 SASEGT. CDR3: CASNVGNTEAFF. For the CDR3, the DNA is TGTGCCAGCAATGTTGGGAACACTGAAGCTTTCTTT.